Shown below are 27 T cell receptor beta chains from a single sample sequenced in a study of identical twins. TCRdb analysed the 5' RACE reads with MiXCR anew, one entry per CDR3 protein. The sample includes about 530,000 distinct CDR3 sequences, about 22% seen only once; the top ten take approximately 0.48%. This sample also belongs to another study, concerning yellow fever vaccine responses in identical twins.

The specimen sequenced was CD4+ T cells sorted from blood. These receptors came from a woman aged 18-35 years in good health.

This chain joins TRBV5-1 and TRBJ2-1; D is perhaps TRBD2 (6 bases). The CDR3 totals 15 residues. V lost 1 base and J 3 bases, leaving 11 bases between the germline ends. Germline CDR1 SGHRS, CDR2 YFSETQ. The DNA of the CDR3 is TGCGCCAGCAGCTTGATGACTAGGAGCTACAATGAGCAGTTCTTC. This gives the protein CASSLMTRSYNEQFF.

With regard to this clonotype: At one end, the junction sequence differs from germline, possibly due to a read error. The chain is built from TRBV12-3 or TRBV12-4 and TRBJ2-5, with TRBD1 matching over 7 bases. This CDR3 region has 13 residues. The CDR3 nucleotides are TGTGCCAGCAGCAACAGGGGAAAAGAGGCCCAGTACTTC. Translated: CASSNRGKEAQYF.

This chain uses TRBV10-3 with TRBJ2-7; D gene uncertain. Deletions cut 6 bases from V and 1 base from J, with 10 bases between. There are 13 residues in the CDR3. The V gene's germline CDR1 is ENHRY and CDR2 SYGVKD. CDR3 region: CAIRDGASYEQYV. CDR3 DNA sequence: TGTGCCATCAGGGACGGTGCTTCCTACGAGCAGTACGTC.

This clonotype was counted between two and nine times. The rearrangement uses TRBV11-3 and TRBJ2-2; possibly TRBD1 or TRBD2 for D (7 bases each). V was clipped by 4 bases and J by 6 bases, with 15 bases between them. The CDR3 sequence is 15 residues long. The germline CDR1 and CDR2 sequences are SGHNT and YENEEA. CDR3 amino acids: CASSSKTGRAGELFF. CDR3 in DNA: TGTGCCAGCAGCTCAAAGACAGGGAGGGCCGGGGAGCTGTTTTTT.

There are a few counts of this clonotype. The chain is built from TRBV3-1 and TRBJ1-5; D is uncertain. There are 15 residues in the CDR3. Trimming left V 0 bases short and J 3 bases short, with 9 bases between. Germline V gives CDR1 LGHDT, CDR2 YNNKEL (reference sequence). The CDR3 spells CASSQDVQLNQPQHF. The CDR3 DNA follows: TGTGCCAGCAGCCAAGATGTGCAGCTCAATCAGCCCCAGCATTTT.

This clonotype was detected only a few times. J is TRBJ2-7 and V is TRBV27; no reliable D call. The CDR3 covers 12 residues. Germline loops: CDR1 MNHEY, CDR2 SMNVEV (reference sequence). Trimming cost V 4 bases and J 0 bases, with 4 bases left between them. The CDR3 sequence: CASSSYSYEQYV. The CDR3 DNA follows: TGTGCCAGCAGTTCCTACTCCTACGAGCAGTACGTC.

This chain uses TRBV12-3 or TRBV12-4 with TRBJ2-2, with 9 bases identical to TRBD2. This CDR3 comprises 16 residues. V trimming: 5 bases; J trimming: 7 bases; junction bases outside the gene matches: 11. DNA for the CDR3: TGTGCCAGCAGTGAGCGGGCGGGAGGGCCGAACGGGGAGCTGTTTTTT. It encodes CASSERAGGPNGELFF.

The rearrangement links TRBV29-1 to TRBJ1-1; the D is unclear. Germline V CDR1 and CDR2: SQVTM, ANQGSEA. There are 15 residues in the CDR3. V was cut by 4 bases and J by 5 bases, with 20 bases left in between. Here the CDR3 DNA reads TGCAGCGTTGGGTATTTCGCTAGGGCCGGGACTGAAGCTTTCTTT. This gives the protein CSVGYFARAGTEAFF.

This clonotype was recorded a few times. The chain carries TRBV24-1 and TRBJ2-1; 12 nucleotides align to TRBD2. J lost 7 bases, V lost 7 bases, and 13 bases had no gene match. Germline-derived CDR1 and CDR2 are KGHDR and SFDVKD. This CDR3 is 17 amino acids long. Here the CDR3 DNA reads TGTGCCACCAGGCCCAACCAAGGGACTAGCGGGTGGAATGAGCAGTTCTTC. It specifies CATRPNQGTSGWNEQFF.

This clonotype was observed a few times. This chain links TRBV11-2 with TRBJ2-7; 7 bases agree with TRBD1. This CDR3 has 14 residues. Germline CDR1 reads SGHAT; CDR2 reads FQNNGV. Trimming cost V 5 bases and J 7 bases; bases outside gene matches: 11. As DNA, the CDR3 is TGTGCCAGCAGCGACTTACAGGGGCGGAGGGAGCAGTACGTC. Its translation: CASSDLQGRREQYV.

This clonotype has just one count. The J gene is TRBJ2-1, the V gene TRBV29-1; a weak D match, TRBD2 (6 bases). V was trimmed by 6 bases and J by 0 bases, leaving 15 bases between them. This CDR3 spans 15 amino acids. Germline V lookup: CDR1 SQVTM, CDR2 ANQGSEA. The CDR3 is CSVEGLFSSYNEQFF. As DNA, the CDR3 is TGCAGCGTAGAGGGACTCTTTAGCTCCTACAATGAGCAGTTCTTC.

The chain recombines TRBV5-6 with TRBJ2-2, with D perhaps TRBD1 (5 bases). V lost 1 base, J lost 1 base, and 8 bases lay in between. The CDR3 loop spans 15 amino acids. Per the germline V gene, CDR1 is SGHDT and CDR2 is YYEEEE. As DNA, the CDR3 is TGTGCCAGCAGCTTGAAGGGGTTGAACACCGGGGAGCTGTTTTTT. Residues: CASSLKGLNTGELFF. Full variable domain (remainder filled in from reference TRBV5-6 and TRBJ2-2): DAGVTQSPTHLIKTRGQQVTLRCSPKSGHDTVSWYQQALGQGPQFIFQYYEEEERQRGNFPDRFSGHQFPNYSSELNVNALLLGDSALYLCASSLKGLNTGELFFGEGSRLTVL.

In its sample, this clonotype was seen a few times. The rearrangement links TRBV2 to TRBJ2-7; TRBD2 matches 8 bases. The CDR3 has 15 amino acids. The trim removed 3 bases at V and 0 bases at J, leaving 4 bases unmatched. CDR1 and CDR2 (germline): SNHLY, FYNNEI. In DNA form, the CDR3 reads TGTGCCAGCAGTGAGTCCAGCGGGAGCTCCTACGAGCAGTACTTC. Residues: CASSESSGSSYEQYF.

V is TRBV18 and J is TRBJ2-1, with D tentatively TRBD1 or TRBD2 (5 bases each). Germline V CDR1 and CDR2: KGHSH, LQKENI. Trimming stripped 0 bases from V and 8 bases from J, with 14 bases between. This CDR3 spans 15 amino acids. The CDR3 nucleotides are TGTGCCAGCTCACCACCGTCGAAGGGGAGCCATGAGCAGTTCTTC. The encoded protein is CASSPPSKGSHEQFF.

The chain combines TRBV12-3 or TRBV12-4 with TRBJ2-3; 7 nucleotides align to TRBD1. The ends lost 1 base at V and 2 bases at J; junction bases unmatched: 3. This CDR3 has 15 amino acids. The chain's CDR3 is CASSLGGQHTDTQYF. DNA of the CDR3: TGTGCCAGCAGTTTAGGGGGACAGCACACAGATACGCAGTATTTT.

This clonotype has just a few counts. V gene TRBV10-3 combines with J gene TRBJ1-6; 7 positions match TRBD1. V shed 6 bases, J shed 8 bases, and the junction held 4 bases outside the gene matches. This CDR3 region has 13 residues. CDR1 is ENHRY and CDR2 is SYGVKD in the germline V gene. CDR3 amino acids: CAIRRDSDSPLHF. The CDR3 DNA reads as TGTGCCATCAGGAGGGACAGTGATTCACCCCTCCACTTT.

This chain joins TRBV7-6 and TRBJ2-6; D call uncertain. Trimming removed 2 bases from V and 0 bases from J, with 11 bases in between. This CDR3 has 17 amino acids. Germline loops: CDR1 SGHVS, CDR2 FNYEAQ. The CDR3 here is CASSLTAPFSGANVLTF. In DNA, the CDR3 is TGTGCCAGCAGCTTAACAGCCCCCTTCTCTGGGGCCAACGTCCTGACTTTC. Full variable domain (missing parts from reference TRBV7-6 and TRBJ2-6): GAGVSQSPRYKVTKRGQDVALRCDPISGHVSLYWYRQALGQGPEFLTYFNYEAQQDKSGLPNDRFSAERPEGSISTLTIQRTEQRDSAMYRCASSLTAPFSGANVLTFGAGSRLTVL.

Only one count was recorded for this clonotype. The CDR3 DNA sequence: TGTGCCAGCAGTTTTACGACTAGCGCGGGATTACAGTATTTT. Translation: CASSFTTSAGLQYF. The V and J genes are TRBV28 and TRBJ2-3; 8 bases are shared with TRBD2. Trimming cost V 3 bases and J 12 bases; bases outside gene matches: 11. From germline, CDR1 is MDHEN and CDR2 SYDVKM. There are 14 residues in the CDR3. The entire variable domain, with the rest obtained from reference TRBV28 and TRBJ2-3, is as follows: DVKVTQSSRYLVKRTGEKVFLECVQDMDHENMFWYRQDPGLGLRLIYFSYDVKMKEKGDIPEGYSVSREKKERFSLILESASTNQTSMYLCASSFTTSAGLQYFGPGTRLTVL.

J is TRBJ2-1 and V is TRBV7-8; D is possibly TRBD1 or TRBD2 (6 bases each). Germline V CDR1 and CDR2: SGHVS, FQNEAQ. There are 17 residues in the CDR3. Trimming stripped 5 bases from V and 8 bases from J, with 25 bases between. The CDR3 protein is CASSPAPGGLVFYEQFF. The CDR3 nucleotides read TGTGCCAGCAGCCCGGCCCCCGGGGGCCTTGTATTCTATGAGCAGTTCTTC.

V and J are TRBV9 and TRBJ2-1; tentatively, D is TRBD2 (5 bases). In germline, CDR1 is SGDLS, CDR2 YYNGEE. This CDR3 has 17 amino acids. The V gene lost 0 bases and the J gene lost 0 bases, with 13 bases spanning the gap. CDR3 DNA: TGTGCCAGCAGCGTAGAAGCCCAGCGGATCTCCTACAATGAGCAGTTCTTC. Protein product: CASSVEAQRISYNEQFF.

This clonotype has just a few counts. The gene calls are TRBV4-2 and TRBJ2-5; 7 bases map to TRBD1. V shed 3 bases, J shed 9 bases, and the junction held 10 bases outside the gene matches. Germline loops: CDR1 LGHNA, CDR2 YNFKEQ. This CDR3 is 14 amino acids long. The CDR3 sequence: CASSHVGTGVAQYF. CDR3 in DNA: TGTGCCAGCAGCCATGTGGGTACAGGGGTGGCCCAGTACTTC.

This clonotype was detected a few times. The chain links TRBV15 to TRBJ2-7, with D perhaps matching TRBD1 (6 bases). Germline values: CDR1 LNHNV, CDR2 YYDKDF (reference sequence). Trimming took 0 bases from V and 6 from J, leaving 9 bases between them. There are 13 residues in the CDR3. CDR3 sequence (DNA): TGTGCCACCAGCAGAGATAGGGGGTTCGAGCAGTACGTC. This encodes CATSRDRGFEQYV.

V gene TRBV24-1 combines with J gene TRBJ2-2; D gene uncertain. The CDR3 sequence is 14 residues long. Germline V gives CDR1 KGHDR, CDR2 SFDVKD. V was cut by 6 bases and J by 0 bases, with 7 bases left in between. The CDR3 sequence: CATSQTTNTGELFF. In nucleotides, the CDR3 is TGTGCCACCAGTCAAACCACGAACACCGGGGAGCTGTTTTTT.

This clonotype was seen only a few times. This chain uses TRBV12-3 or TRBV12-4 with TRBJ1-5, with D possibly matching TRBD1 (5 bases). The germline V and J ends were trimmed by 6 bases and 2 bases, with 11 bases remaining between them. The CDR3 runs to 14 residues. The chain's CDR3 is CASSHRDGNQPQHF. The CDR3 region has the DNA TGTGCCAGCAGCCACCGGGACGGCAATCAGCCCCAGCATTTT.

This sequence joins TRBV20-1 and TRBJ1-2, with 12 bases matching TRBD1. Unmatched junction bases numbered 9, after V lost 5 bases and J lost 5 bases. CDR3 size: 15 residues. Per the germline V gene, CDR1 is DFQATT and CDR2 is SNEGSKA (reference sequence). The CDR3 DNA reads TGCAGTGCTTTACCGGGACAGGGGGCGCGGTATGGCTACACCTTC. Protein: CSALPGQGARYGYTF.

V and J are TRBV5-5 and TRBJ2-2; 11 bases line up with TRBD1. This CDR3 is built from 17 residues. V trimming: 4 bases; J trimming: 4 bases; junction bases outside the gene matches: 9. In germline, CDR1 is SGHKS, CDR2 YYEKEE (reference sequence). The DNA of the CDR3 is TGTGCCAGCAGCCGGGACAGGGGGGGACGAAGCACCGGGGAGCTGTTTTTT. Amino acids: CASSRDRGGRSTGELFF.

The table lists this clonotype with a few counts. The V and J genes are TRBV20-1 and TRBJ1-6, with a tentative D call TRBD1 (6 bases). The CDR3 totals 15 residues. Trimming stripped 0 bases from V and 7 bases from J, with 13 bases between. The germline gives CDR1 DFQATT, CDR2 SNEGSKA (reference sequence). CDR3 amino acids: CSAREGGMGNSPLHF. In DNA, the CDR3 is TGCAGTGCTAGAGAAGGGGGAATGGGGAATTCACCCCTCCACTTT.